Described below is a single T cell receptor (beta chain) sequence and its context. What it binds is unknown. The CDR3 consists of 13 residues. Germline values: CDR1 MNHNY, CDR2 SVGAGI (reference sequence). Trimming removed 8 bases from V and 4 bases from J; junction bases left unmatched: 5. The data are from a study of T cell responses to AZD1222 COVID-19 vaccine. Findings of the study overall: Unmutated variant regions are reportedly the target of nearly half of TCRs that are spike-specific. At baseline, just six or seven AZD1222 recipients tested seropositive.

Profiling relied on immunoSEQ multiplex PCR, and the TCRdb table lists in-frame clones only, not all of them. Seen here are 98,000 or so clones, approximately 86% observed once, and the top ten hold roughly 3.3%. This chain connects TRBV6-6 to TRBJ2-5; 9 nucleotides align to TRBD2. The source material was peripheral blood, sampled 28 days after the second dose of the MenACWY control vaccine. The clonotype comes from an adult who received the MenACWY meningococcal vaccine as a control. The CDR3 nucleotides read TGTGCCAGCGGACTAGCGTCCCCAGAGACCCAGTACTTC. It is translated as CASGLASPETQYF.